Listed below are T cell receptor beta chains from one sample, sequenced in a study of blood T cell repertoires in COVID-19. TCRdb's copy holds only in-frame clones and misses some; the assay was immunoSEQ multiplex PCR. The sample yields under 9,000 clones, under 90% seen once. The specimen sequenced was peripheral blood. These receptors were obtained from a human donor in a cohort sampled during active COVID-19. Both conserved end residues are part of each CDR3. A D gene is named only where the DNA matches it firmly. A row's size may be missing; if present it is once, few, many or a size class.

CDR3 length | clone size | D gene | J gene | V gene | CDR3 DNA | CDR3 protein
19 | few | TRBD2 | TRBJ2-4 | TRBV28 | TGTGCCAGCAGCGATACCGGGACTAGCGGGGGAGGGGCCAAAAACATTCAGTACTTC | CASSDTGTSGGGAKNIQYF
15 | . | . | TRBJ2-7 | TRBV19 | TGTGCCAGTAGGAGCGCGGGGAACAGCGCCTACGAGCAGTACTTC | CASRSAGNSAYEQYF
11 | . | . | TRBJ1-2 | TRBV10-3 | TGTGCCATCAATGAGGGCGGCGGCTACACCTTC | CAINEGGGYTF
15 | . | TRBD2 | TRBJ2-3 | TRBV5-1 | TGCGCCAGCAGCCCCGGGACTAGCGGGACAGATACGCAGTATTTT | CASSPGTSGTDTQYF
14 | . | . | TRBJ1-5 | TRBV19 | TGTGCCAGTAGAACAGGGTTTAGCAATCAGCCCCAGCATTTT | CASRTGFSNQPQHF
14 | . | TRBD2 | TRBJ2-5 | TRBV14 | TGTGCCAGCAGTCAGGCACTAGCGGGGCAGTCCCAGTACTTC | CASSQALAGQSQYF
15 | few | TRBD1 | TRBJ2-3 | TRBV7-9 | TGTGCCAGCAGCTGGGGACAGGGGGATAGAGATACGCAGTATTTT | CASSWGQGDRDTQYF
18 | . | . | TRBJ2-3 | TRBV2 | TGTGCCAGCAGTGAAGTTTCGGGGCGGGACCCTAGCACAGATACGCAGTATTTT | CASSEVSGRDPSTDTQYF
9 | . | . | TRBJ1-5 | TRBV6-5 | TGTGCCGCCGGTCAGCCCCAGCATTTT | CAAGQPQHF
18 | . | . | TRBJ2-2 | TRBV11-3 | TGTGCCAGCAGCTTATGGGAGGCCGGGACAGAAAACACCGGGGAGCTGTTTTTT | CASSLWEAGTENTGELFF
14 | . | TRBD1 | TRBJ1-1 | TRBV27 | TGTGCCAGCAGTTGGGACAGGGCTAACACTGAAGCTTTCTTT | CASSWDRANTEAFF
17 | . | TRBD2 | TRBJ2-3 | TRBV28 | TGTGCCAGCAGTTTAGCTAGCGGGGGGCGGTACACAGATACGCAGTATTTT | CASSLASGGRYTDTQYF
15 | . | TRBD1 | TRBJ1-1 | TRBV18 | TGTGCCAGCTCACCGGGACAGGGATCGAACACTGAAGCTTTCTTT | CASSPGQGSNTEAFF
15 | few | TRBD1 | TRBJ1-5 | TRBV6-5 | TGTGCCAGCAGCTCCACAGGGGAAGGCAATCAGCCCCAGCATTTT | CASSSTGEGNQPQHF
16 | . | TRBD1 | TRBJ2-1 | TRBV19 | TGTGCCAGTAGTAAGGACCGGGACAGGGGGCACGATGAGCAGTTCTTC | CASSKDRDRGHDEQFF
12 | once | . | TRBJ1-2 | TRBV2 | TGTGCCAGCAGTGAATCAGGGTATGGCTACACCTTC | CASSESGYGYTF
14 | . | TRBD2 | TRBJ2-3 | TRBV6-5 | TGTGCCACCTGGCGGGGGGGCCACACAGATACGCAGTATTTT | CATWRGGHTDTQYF
17 | . | TRBD1 | TRBJ1-1 | TRBV6-1 | TGTGCCAGCAGTGAAAGACTTCTGACAGGGGATAACACTGAAGCTTTCTTT | CASSERLLTGDNTEAFF
13 | . | . | TRBJ1-5 | TRBV12-3/TRBV12-4 | TGTGCCAGCAGTTTGAGGGAGAATCAGCCCCAGCATTTT | CASSLRENQPQHF
15 | . | . | TRBJ2-2 | TRBV11-3 | TGTGCCAGCAGCCGAAACACCGCGAACACCGGGGAGCTGTTTTTT | CASSRNTANTGELFF
15 | . | . | TRBJ1-2 | TRBV19 | TGTGCCAGTAGTATAGGTACTACAGGGTCAAGGGGCTACACCTTC | CASSIGTTGSRGYTF
11 | . | . | TRBJ2-7 | TRBV27 | TGTGCCAGCAGGGCTGGACTGATGCAGTACTTC | CASRAGLMQYF
16 | . | TRBD1 | TRBJ2-7 | TRBV4-1 | TGCGCCAGCAGCCAAGCCGGAGGGACAGGGGGGGACGAGCAGTACTTC | CASSQAGGTGGDEQYF
18 | . | . | TRBJ2-1 | TRBV7-2 | TGTGCCAGCAGCGCCCGAGGCAGGGGGGCTGAAACCTACAATGAGCAGTTCTTC | CASSARGRGAETYNEQFF
15 | . | . | TRBJ1-1 | TRBV7-2 | TGTGCCAGCAGCCCCCTTGCCAGGGGAGGGACTGAAGCTTTCTTT | CASSPLARGGTEAFF
16 | . | TRBD1 | TRBJ1-5 | TRBV27 | TGTGCCAGCAGTTTTCAGACAGGGTCGTTTACTCAGCCCCAGCATTTT | CASSFQTGSFTQPQHF
14 | . | . | TRBJ2-2 | TRBV3-1/TRBV3-2 | TGTGCCAGCAGCCTCGGACAGAACACCGGGGAGCTGTTTTTT | CASSLGQNTGELFF
14 | . | TRBD1 | TRBJ1-1 | TRBV6-2/TRBV6-3 | TGTGCCAGCAGCACGGGGGAACCGGGACAGGAAACTTTCTTT | CASSTGEPGQETFF
13 | . | . | TRBJ2-1 | TRBV12-3/TRBV12-4 | TGTGCCACCGGGGGTAGCTCCTACAATGAGCAGTTCTTC | CATGGSSYNEQFF
15 | . | TRBD1 | TRBJ1-5 | TRBV7-2 | TGTGCCAGCAGCTTATTTGGACAGGGGGACGCGCCCCAGCATTTT | CASSLFGQGDAPQHF
11 | . | . | TRBJ2-7 | TRBV14 | TGTGCCAGCAGCGACTACTACGAGCAGTACTTC | CASSDYYEQYF
14 | . | TRBD2 | TRBJ2-3 | TRBV28 | TGTGCCAGCAGTCATAGCGGGAGCACAGATACGCAGTATTTT | CASSHSGSTDTQYF
15 | . | . | TRBJ2-1 | TRBV9 | TGTGCCAGCAGCGCAAACCGGGGCCTCGGGGGTGAGCAGTTCTTC | CASSANRGLGGEQFF
14 | few | . | TRBJ2-7 | TRBV4-1 | TGCGCCAGCAGCCAAGATCGAGGAGGGTACGAGCAGTACTTC | CASSQDRGGYEQYF
15 | . | . | TRBJ1-3 | TRBV30 | TGTGCCTGGAGTGTAATTGGGAGCTCTGGAAACACCATATATTTT | CAWSVIGSSGNTIYF
15 | once | . | TRBJ2-7 | TRBV7-9 | TGTGCCAGCAGCCGGGACATAGGGGTCTCCTACGAGCAGTACTTC | CASSRDIGVSYEQYF
15 | . | TRBD1 | TRBJ2-1 | TRBV6-2/TRBV6-3 | TGTGCCAGCAGTGACAGGGTCGACGCGGCTGTTGAGCAGTTCTTC | CASSDRVDAAVEQFF
15 | . | . | TRBJ2-7 | TRBV28 | TGTGCCAGCAGAACAGGGCCTTCCTTCTCCTACGAGCAGTACTTC | CASRTGPSFSYEQYF
15 | . | TRBD2 | TRBJ2-2 | TRBV6-1 | TGTGCCAGCAGTGAGTCGGCGGGGGTCACGCTGGAGCTGTTTTTT | CASSESAGVTLELFF
15 | . | . | TRBJ2-3 | TRBV6-5 | TGTGCCAGCAGTAACCTCCATTCGGGCACAGATACGCAGTATTTT | CASSNLHSGTDTQYF
12 | . | TRBD1 | TRBJ1-1 | TRBV18 | TGTGCCAGCTCACAAGCACAGGGGGGAGCTTTCTTT | CASSQAQGGAFF
15 | . | . | TRBJ2-5 | TRBV15 | TGTGCCACCAGCAGAGTGGCTAGATTCTCAGAGACCCAGTACTTC | CATSRVARFSETQYF
11 | once | . | TRBJ1-1 | TRBV3-1/TRBV3-2 | TGTGCCAGCAGCCAGGCCACTGAAGCTTTCTTT | CASSQATEAFF
18 | . | TRBD2 | TRBJ2-7 | TRBV30 | TGTGCCTGGAGAGCACCGACCCTCCCTAGCGGGGGGGCCTACGAGCAGTACTTC | CAWRAPTLPSGGAYEQYF
12 | . | TRBD1 | TRBJ1-2 | TRBV19 | TGTGCCAGTAGTCCAGGGGGCGATGGCTACACCTTC | CASSPGGDGYTF
14 | . | . | TRBJ1-2 | TRBV7-8 | TGTGCCAGCAGCCGGGCTCCGGGAGGCTATGGCTACACCTTC | CASSRAPGGYGYTF
15 | . | . | TRBJ1-1 | TRBV7-2 | TGTGCCAGCAGCTTAGTTCGACGGGGGAACACTGAAGCTTTCTTT | CASSLVRRGNTEAFF
17 | . | . | TRBJ2-6 | TRBV4-3 | TGCGCCAGCAGCCAAGATGGGGCAGCCTCTGGGGCCAACGTCCTGACTTTC | CASSQDGAASGANVLTF
14 | few | . | TRBJ1-3 | TRBV6-2/TRBV6-3 | TGTGCCAGCAGTTACGCAGGCTCTGGAAACACCATATATTTT | CASSYAGSGNTIYF
15 | . | . | TRBJ2-6 | TRBV6-2/TRBV6-3 | TGTGCCAGCAGCGAGGCAGGGGACGGGGCCAACGTCCTGACTTTC | CASSEAGDGANVLTF
14 | . | . | TRBJ1-1 | TRBV5-4 | TGTGCCAGCAGCCTACTATCCAGCGCTTCTGAAGCTTTCTTT | CASSLLSSASEAFF
15 | . | TRBD2 | TRBJ2-3 | TRBV18 | TGTGCCAGCTCCCCCGGGACTAGTTGGACAGATACGCAGTATTTT | CASSPGTSWTDTQYF
13 | . | TRBD1 | TRBJ2-7 | TRBV7-9 | TGTGCCAGCAGCTTAGGGACAGGGAGCGAGCAGTACTTC | CASSLGTGSEQYF